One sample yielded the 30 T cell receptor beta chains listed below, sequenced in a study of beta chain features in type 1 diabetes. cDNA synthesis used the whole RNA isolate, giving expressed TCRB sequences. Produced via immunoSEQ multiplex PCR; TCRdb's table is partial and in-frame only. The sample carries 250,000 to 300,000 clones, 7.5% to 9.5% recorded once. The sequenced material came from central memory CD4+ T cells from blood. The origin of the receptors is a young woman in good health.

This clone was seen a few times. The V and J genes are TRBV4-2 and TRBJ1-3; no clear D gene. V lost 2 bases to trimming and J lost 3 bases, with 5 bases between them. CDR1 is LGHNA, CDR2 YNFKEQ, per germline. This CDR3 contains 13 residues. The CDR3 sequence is CASSQTVGNTIYF. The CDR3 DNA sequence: TGTGCCAGCAGCCAAACCGTTGGAAACACCATATATTTT.

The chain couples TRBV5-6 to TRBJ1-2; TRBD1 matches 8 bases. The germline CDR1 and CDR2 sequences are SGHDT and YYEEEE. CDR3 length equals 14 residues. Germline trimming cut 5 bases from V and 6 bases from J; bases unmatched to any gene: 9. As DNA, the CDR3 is TGTGCCAGCAGTGCGACAGGGGCCTTTAATGGCTACACCTTC. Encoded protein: CASSATGAFNGYTF.

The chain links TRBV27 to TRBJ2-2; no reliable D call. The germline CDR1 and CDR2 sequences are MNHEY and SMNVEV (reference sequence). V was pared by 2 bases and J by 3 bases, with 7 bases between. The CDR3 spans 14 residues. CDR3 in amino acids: CASSLLLDTGELFF. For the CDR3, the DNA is TGTGCCAGCAGTTTACTTTTGGACACCGGGGAGCTGTTTTTT.

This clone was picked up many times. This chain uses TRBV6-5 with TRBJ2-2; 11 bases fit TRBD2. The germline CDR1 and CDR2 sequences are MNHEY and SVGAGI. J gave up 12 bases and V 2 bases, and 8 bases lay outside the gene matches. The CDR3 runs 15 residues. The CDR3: CASSYVSGGAKKLFF. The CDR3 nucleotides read TGTGCCAGCAGTTACGTTAGCGGGGGGGCCAAGAAGCTGTTTTTT.

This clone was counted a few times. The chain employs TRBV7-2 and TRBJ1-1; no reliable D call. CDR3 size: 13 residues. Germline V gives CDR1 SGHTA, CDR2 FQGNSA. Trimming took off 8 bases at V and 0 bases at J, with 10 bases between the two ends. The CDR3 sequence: CASASQVNTEAFF. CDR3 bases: TGTGCCAGCGCGTCACAAGTGAACACTGAAGCTTTCTTT.

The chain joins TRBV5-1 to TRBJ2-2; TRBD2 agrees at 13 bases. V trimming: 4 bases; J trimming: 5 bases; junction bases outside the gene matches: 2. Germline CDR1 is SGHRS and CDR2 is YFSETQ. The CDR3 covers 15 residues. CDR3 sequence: CASSGLAGETGELFF. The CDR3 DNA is TGCGCCAGCAGCGGACTAGCGGGAGAGACCGGGGAGCTGTTTTTT.

The CDR3 DNA sequence: TGTGCCAGCAGCGCGCGACAGGGGAGCACAGATACGCAGTATTTT. Protein product: CASSARQGSTDTQYF. This chain links TRBV9 with TRBJ2-3; TRBD1 aligns across 8 bases. Germline V gene data show CDR1 as SGDLS and CDR2 as YYNGEE. This CDR3 has 15 amino acids. V lost 3 bases and J lost 0; bases outside the gene matches: 3. The whole variable domain, remainder taken from reference TRBV9 and TRBJ2-3, is DSGVTQTPKHLITATGQRVTLRCSPRSGDLSVYWYQQSLDQGLQFLIQYYNGEERAKGNILERFSAQQFPDLHSELNLSSLELGDSALYFCASSARQGSTDTQYFGPGTRLTVL.

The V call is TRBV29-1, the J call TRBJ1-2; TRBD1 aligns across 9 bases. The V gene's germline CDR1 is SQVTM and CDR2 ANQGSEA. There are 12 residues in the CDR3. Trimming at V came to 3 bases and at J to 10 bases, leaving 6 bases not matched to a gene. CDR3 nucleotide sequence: TGCAGCGTTGATTCGGACAGGGGATTCTACACCTTC. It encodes CSVDSDRGFYTF. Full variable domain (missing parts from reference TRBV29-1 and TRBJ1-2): SAVISQKPSRDICQRGTSLTIQCQVDSQVTMMFWYRQQPGQSLTLIATANQGSEATYESGFVIDKFPISRPNLTFSTLTVSNMSPEDSSIYLCSVDSDRGFYTFGSGTRLTVV.

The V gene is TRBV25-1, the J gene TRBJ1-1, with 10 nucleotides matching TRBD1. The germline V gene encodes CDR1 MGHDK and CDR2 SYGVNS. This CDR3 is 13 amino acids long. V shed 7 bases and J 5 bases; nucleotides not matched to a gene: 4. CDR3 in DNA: TGTGCCAGCAAGGGACAGGGGATAACTGAAGCTTTCTTT. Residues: CASKGQGITEAFF. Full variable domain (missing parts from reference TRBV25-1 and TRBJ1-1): EADIYQTPRYLVIGTGKKITLECSQTMGHDKMYWYQQDPGMELHLIHYSYGVNSTEKGDLSSESTVSRIRTEHFPLTLESARPSHTSQYLCASKGQGITEAFFGQGTRLTVV.

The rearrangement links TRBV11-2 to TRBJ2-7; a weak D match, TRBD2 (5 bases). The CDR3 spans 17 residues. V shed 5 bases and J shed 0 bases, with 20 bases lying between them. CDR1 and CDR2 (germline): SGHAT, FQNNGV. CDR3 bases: TGTGCCAGCAGCCCACTCGGTCGCGGGCTTACCTCCTACGAGCAGTACGTC. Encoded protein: CASSPLGRGLTSYEQYV.

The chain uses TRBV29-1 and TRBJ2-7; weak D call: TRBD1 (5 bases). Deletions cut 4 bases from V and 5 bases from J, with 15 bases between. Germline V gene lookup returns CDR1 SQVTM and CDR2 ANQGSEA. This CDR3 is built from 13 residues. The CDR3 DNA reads TGCAGCGTTGGAATTCATGACAGCCACGAGCAGTACTTC. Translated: CSVGIHDSHEQYF.

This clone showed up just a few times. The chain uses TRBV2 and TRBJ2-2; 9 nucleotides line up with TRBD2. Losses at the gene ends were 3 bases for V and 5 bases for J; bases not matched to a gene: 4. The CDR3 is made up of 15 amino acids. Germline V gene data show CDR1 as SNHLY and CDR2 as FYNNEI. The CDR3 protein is CASSDVAGATGELFF. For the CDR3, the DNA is TGTGCCAGCAGTGATGTAGCGGGAGCGACCGGGGAGCTGTTTTTT.

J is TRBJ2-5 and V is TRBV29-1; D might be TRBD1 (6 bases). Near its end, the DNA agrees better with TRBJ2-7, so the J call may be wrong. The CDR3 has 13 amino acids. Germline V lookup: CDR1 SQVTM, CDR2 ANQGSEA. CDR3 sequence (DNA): TGCAGCGTTGGGAAGGGGGAGACCTACGAGCAGTACTTC. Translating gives CSVGKGETYEQYF.

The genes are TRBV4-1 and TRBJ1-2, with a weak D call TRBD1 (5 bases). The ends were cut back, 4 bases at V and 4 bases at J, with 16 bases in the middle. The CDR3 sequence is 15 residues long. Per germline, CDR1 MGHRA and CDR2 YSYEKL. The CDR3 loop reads CASSRGTGASYGYTF. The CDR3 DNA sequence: TGCGCCAGCAGCCGAGGGACGGGCGCCTCCTATGGCTACACCTTC.

In DNA form, the CDR3 reads TGCGCCAGCAGCCGACGACAGGGTTCGGCAGATACGCAGTATTTT. Amino acids: CASSRRQGSADTQYF. The chain joins TRBV4-3 to TRBJ2-3; 7 bases match TRBD1. The junction had 8 bases not matched to a gene; V was cut back by 4 bases and J by 4 bases. The CDR3 extends over 15 amino acids. Germline CDR1 is LGHNA and CDR2 is YSLEER.

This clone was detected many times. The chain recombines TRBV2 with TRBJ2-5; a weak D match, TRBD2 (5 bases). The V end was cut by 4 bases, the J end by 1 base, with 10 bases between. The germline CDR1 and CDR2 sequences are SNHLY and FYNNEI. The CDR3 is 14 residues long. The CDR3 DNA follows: TGTGCCAGCAGTGTCGAGCGGAGCCAAGAGACCCAGTACTTC. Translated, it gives CASSVERSQETQYF.

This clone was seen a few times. Here the CDR3 reads CASSQDTLNSPLHF. The DNA for the CDR3 is TGTGCCAGCAGCCAAGATACCTTAAATTCACCCCTCCACTTT. The rearrangement links TRBV4-2 to TRBJ1-6; D is undetermined. CDR3 length: 14 amino acids. The V end was cut by 0 bases, the J end by 7 bases, with 7 bases between. CDR1 and CDR2 (germline): LGHNA, YNFKEQ.

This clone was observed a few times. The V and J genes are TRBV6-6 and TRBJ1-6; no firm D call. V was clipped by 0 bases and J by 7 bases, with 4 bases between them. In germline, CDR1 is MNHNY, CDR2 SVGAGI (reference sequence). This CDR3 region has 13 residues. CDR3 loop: CASSYSRNSPLHF. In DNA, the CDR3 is TGTGCCAGCAGTTACTCGAGGAATTCACCCCTCCACTTT.

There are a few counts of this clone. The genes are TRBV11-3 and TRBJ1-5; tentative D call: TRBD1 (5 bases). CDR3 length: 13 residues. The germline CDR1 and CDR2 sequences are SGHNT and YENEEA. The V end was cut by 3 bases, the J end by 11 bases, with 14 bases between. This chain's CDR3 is CASSLDGKGAQHF. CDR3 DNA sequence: TGTGCCAGCAGCTTGGACGGAAAAGGGGCCCAGCATTTT.

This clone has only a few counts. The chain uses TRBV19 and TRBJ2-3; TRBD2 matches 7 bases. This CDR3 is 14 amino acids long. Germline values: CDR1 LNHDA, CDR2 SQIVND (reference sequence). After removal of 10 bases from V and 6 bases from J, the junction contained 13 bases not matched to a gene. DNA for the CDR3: TGTGCCACGAGTAGTAGTGGGAGGGCGGATACGCAGTATTTT. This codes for CATSSSGRADTQYF.

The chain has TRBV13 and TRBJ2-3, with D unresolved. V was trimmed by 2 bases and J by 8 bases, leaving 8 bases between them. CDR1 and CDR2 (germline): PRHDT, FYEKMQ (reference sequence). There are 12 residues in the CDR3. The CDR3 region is CASSLSRSTQYF. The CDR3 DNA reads TGTGCCAGCAGCTTATCGAGAAGTACGCAGTATTTT.

The CDR3 loop is CASSFLGGDYNEQFF. CDR3 nucleotides: TGTGCCAGCAGTTTCCTTGGGGGCGACTACAATGAGCAGTTCTTC. The V gene is TRBV27, the J gene TRBJ2-1; D may be TRBD1 (6 bases). Trimming cost V 3 bases and J 3 bases, with 12 bases left between them. The length of the CDR3 is 15 residues. Germline CDR1 is MNHEY and CDR2 is SMNVEV (reference sequence).

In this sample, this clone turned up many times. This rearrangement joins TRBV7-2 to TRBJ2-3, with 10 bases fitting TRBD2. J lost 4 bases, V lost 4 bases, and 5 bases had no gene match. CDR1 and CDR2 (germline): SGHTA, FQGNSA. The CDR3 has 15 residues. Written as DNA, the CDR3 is TGTGCCAGCAGCTCAGCGGGAGGGCGAGCAGATACGCAGTATTTT. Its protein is CASSSAGGRADTQYF.

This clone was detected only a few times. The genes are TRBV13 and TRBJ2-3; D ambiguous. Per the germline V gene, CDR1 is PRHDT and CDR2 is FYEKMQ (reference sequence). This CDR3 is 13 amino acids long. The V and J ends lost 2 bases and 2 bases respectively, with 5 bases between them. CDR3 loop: CASSLIHTDTQYF. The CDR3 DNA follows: TGTGCCAGCAGCTTAATCCACACAGATACGCAGTATTTT.

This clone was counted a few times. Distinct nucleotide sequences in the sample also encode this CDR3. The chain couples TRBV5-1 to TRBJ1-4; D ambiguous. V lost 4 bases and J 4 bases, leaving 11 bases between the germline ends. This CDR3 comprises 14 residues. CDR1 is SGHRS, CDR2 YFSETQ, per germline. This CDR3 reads CASSPGRYNEKLFF. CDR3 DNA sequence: TGCGCCAGCAGCCCCGGCAGGTATAATGAAAAACTGTTTTTT.

This chain's CDR3 is CASSLSRPEQFF. CDR3 bases: TGTGCCAGCAGTTTATCTCGTCCTGAGCAGTTCTTC. V usage is TRBV28 and J usage is TRBJ2-1; no firm D call. The ends were cut back, 1 base at V and 9 bases at J, with 7 bases in the middle. Germline-derived CDR1 and CDR2 are MDHEN and SYDVKM. This CDR3 comprises 12 residues.

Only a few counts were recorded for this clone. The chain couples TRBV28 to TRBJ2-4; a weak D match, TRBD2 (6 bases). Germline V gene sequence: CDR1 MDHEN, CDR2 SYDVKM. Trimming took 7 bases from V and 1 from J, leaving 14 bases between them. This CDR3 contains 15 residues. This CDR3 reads CASTTAGSAKNIQYF. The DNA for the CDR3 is TGTGCCAGCACCACGGCGGGGAGCGCCAAAAACATTCAGTACTTC.

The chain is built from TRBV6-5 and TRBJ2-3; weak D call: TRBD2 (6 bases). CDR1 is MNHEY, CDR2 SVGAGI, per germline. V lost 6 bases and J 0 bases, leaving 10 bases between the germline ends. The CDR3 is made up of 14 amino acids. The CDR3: CASRWGGSTDTQYF. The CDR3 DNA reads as TGTGCCAGCAGGTGGGGAGGAAGCACAGATACGCAGTATTTT.

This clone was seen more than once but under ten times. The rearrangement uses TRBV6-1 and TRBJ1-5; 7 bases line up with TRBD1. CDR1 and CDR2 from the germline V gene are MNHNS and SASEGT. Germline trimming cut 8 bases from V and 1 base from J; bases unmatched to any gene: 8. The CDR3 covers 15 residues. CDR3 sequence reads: CASRRGRGSNQPQHF. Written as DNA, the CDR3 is TGTGCCAGCCGGAGGGGGCGCGGAAGCAATCAGCCCCAGCATTTT.

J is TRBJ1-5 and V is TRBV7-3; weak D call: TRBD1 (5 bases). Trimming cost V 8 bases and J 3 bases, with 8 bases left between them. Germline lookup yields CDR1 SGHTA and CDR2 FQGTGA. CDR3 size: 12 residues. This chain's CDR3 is CASAGYNQPQHF. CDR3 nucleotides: TGTGCCAGCGCAGGGTACAATCAGCCCCAGCATTTT.